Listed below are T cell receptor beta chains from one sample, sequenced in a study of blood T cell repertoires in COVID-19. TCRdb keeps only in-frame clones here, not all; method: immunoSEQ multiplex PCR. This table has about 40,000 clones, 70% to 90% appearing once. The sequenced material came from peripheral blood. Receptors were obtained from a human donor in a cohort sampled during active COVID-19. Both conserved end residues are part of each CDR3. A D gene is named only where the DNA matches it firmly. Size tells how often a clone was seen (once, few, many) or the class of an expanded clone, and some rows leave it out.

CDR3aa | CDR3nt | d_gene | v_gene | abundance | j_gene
CASNVNVAGSEQFF | TGCGCCAGCAACGTGAACGTTGCCGGGAGTGAGCAGTTCTTC | NA | TRBV4-1 | NA | TRBJ2-1
CASSTRDRVWTSYGYTF | TGTGCCAGCAGCACCCGGGACAGGGTATGGACTAGCTATGGCTACACCTTC | TRBD1 | TRBV5-4 | once | TRBJ1-2
CASSRRRVHIQYF | TGTGCCAGCAGCCGTCGGCGGGTGCACATTCAGTACTTC | NA | TRBV5-6 | NA | TRBJ2-4
CASSQGGGYEQYF | TGTGCCAGCAGCCAAGGGGGCGGCTACGAGCAGTACTTC | NA | TRBV3-1/TRBV3-2 | NA | TRBJ2-7
CASRGQGLEKLFF | TGTGCCAGCAGAGGGCAGGGGCTCGAAAAACTGTTTTTT | NA | TRBV6-9 | NA | TRBJ1-4
CASSQTGYGYTF | TGTGCCAGCAGCCAGACAGGCTATGGCTACACCTTC | NA | TRBV7-2 | NA | TRBJ1-2
CASSIRGTGELFF | TGTGCCAGTAGTATTAGGGGCACCGGGGAGCTGTTTTTT | NA | TRBV19 | NA | TRBJ2-2
CASSQLAGGFHTQYF | TGTGCCAGCAGCCAACTAGCGGGGGGCTTCCATACGCAGTATTTT | TRBD2 | TRBV14 | NA | TRBJ2-3
CASSIRGPGTGELFF | TGTGCCAGTAGTATCAGGGGGCCTGGGACCGGGGAGCTGTTTTTT | TRBD1 | TRBV19 | NA | TRBJ2-2
CASSHAGTNTEAFF | TGTGCCAGCAGCCACGCAGGTACGAACACTGAAGCTTTCTTT | NA | TRBV3-1/TRBV3-2 | once | TRBJ1-1
CSASRGVRDTQYF | TGCAGTGCTAGTCGGGGGGTGCGGGATACGCAGTATTTT | TRBD2 | TRBV20-1 | NA | TRBJ2-3
CASTSGAYNEQFF | TGTGCCAGCACGAGCGGGGCCTACAATGAGCAGTTCTTC | TRBD2 | TRBV14 | NA | TRBJ2-1
CSVGGRGANTEAFF | TGCAGCGTTGGTGGGAGGGGGGCGAACACTGAAGCTTTCTTT | NA | TRBV29-1 | NA | TRBJ1-1
CASSVRAGGMNTEAFF | TGTGCCAGCTCAGTTAGGGCGGGGGGAATGAACACTGAAGCTTTCTTT | NA | TRBV18 | NA | TRBJ1-1
CASSLAARGGTDTQYF | TGCGCCAGCAGCTTGGCGGCGCGGGGGGGCACAGATACGCAGTATTTT | TRBD2 | TRBV5-1 | NA | TRBJ2-3
CASSQRGAGIEQFF | TGTGCCAGCAGCCAGCGGGGGGCAGGTATTGAGCAGTTCTTC | TRBD2 | TRBV3-1/TRBV3-2 | NA | TRBJ2-1
CASSPGQDYGYTF | TGCGCCAGCAGCCCGGGACAGGACTATGGCTACACCTTC | TRBD1 | TRBV5-1 | NA | TRBJ1-2
CATSGGAGVRTQYF | TGTGCCACCAGCGGGGGAGCGGGGGTTCGGACGCAGTATTTT | TRBD2 | TRBV24-1 | few | TRBJ2-3
CASKMAGGYGYTF | TGTGCCAGTAAAATGGCAGGGGGCTATGGCTACACCTTC | TRBD1 | TRBV19 | NA | TRBJ1-2
CASRAQGINEQFF | TGCGCCAGCCGCGCCCAGGGGATCAATGAGCAGTTCTTC | NA | TRBV10-2 | few | TRBJ2-1
CASSDWGGNTEAFF | TGTGCCAGCAGTGATTGGGGGGGGAACACTGAAGCTTTCTTT | NA | TRBV2 | NA | TRBJ1-1
CASSVDPGGSETQYF | TGTGCCAGCAGCGTAGATCCGGGGGGCTCAGAGACCCAGTACTTC | NA | TRBV9 | NA | TRBJ2-5
CASSLMGGGLSEQFF | TGTGCCAGCAGCTTAATGGGGGGGGGCCTTAGTGAGCAGTTCTTC | NA | TRBV7-2 | NA | TRBJ2-1
CASSFGQGTYYGYTF | TGCGCCAGCAGCTTCGGCCAGGGAACCTACTATGGCTACACCTTC | NA | TRBV5-1 | NA | TRBJ1-2
CASSPPAAGGRETQYF | TGTGCCAGCTCACCACCGGCGGCGGGGGGCCGGGAGACCCAGTACTTC | TRBD2 | TRBV18 | NA | TRBJ2-5
CASSRDRTEQYF | TGTGCCAGCAGTAGGGACAGGACAGAGCAGTACTTC | TRBD1 | TRBV6-5 | NA | TRBJ2-7
CASSSSTTGGNEQFF | TGTGCCAGCAGCTCCTCAACCACAGGGGGCAATGAGCAGTTCTTC | TRBD1 | TRBV5-4 | NA | TRBJ2-1
CASSLEGISYEQYF | TGTGCCAGCAGCTTAGAGGGGATATCCTACGAGCAGTACTTC | NA | TRBV7-8 | NA | TRBJ2-7
CASSLGGRWQYF | TGTGCCAGCAGCTTGGGAGGTCGCTGGCAGTACTTC | NA | TRBV11-1 | NA | TRBJ2-7
CARTSGGAGTGELFF | TGCGCCAGGACTAGCGGGGGGGCCGGCACCGGGGAGCTGTTTTTT | TRBD2 | TRBV10-1 | NA | TRBJ2-2